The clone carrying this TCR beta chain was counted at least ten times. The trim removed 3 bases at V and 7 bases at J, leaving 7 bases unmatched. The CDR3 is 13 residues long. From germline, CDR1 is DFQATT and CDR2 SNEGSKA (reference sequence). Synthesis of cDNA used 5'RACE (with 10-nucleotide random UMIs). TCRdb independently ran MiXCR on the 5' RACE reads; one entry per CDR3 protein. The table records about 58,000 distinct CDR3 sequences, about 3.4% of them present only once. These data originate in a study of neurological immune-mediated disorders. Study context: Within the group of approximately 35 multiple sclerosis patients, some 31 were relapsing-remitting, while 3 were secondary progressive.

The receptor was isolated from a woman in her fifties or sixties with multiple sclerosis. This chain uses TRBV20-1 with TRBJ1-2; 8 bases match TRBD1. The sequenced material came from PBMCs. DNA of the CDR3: TGCAGTGCTAGGGAGACAGGGGCGGTTGGCTACACCTTC. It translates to CSARETGAVGYTF.